This note documents a single TCR beta chain sequence. This specimen comes from a study of blood T cell repertoires in COVID-19. Study in general: There were acute and convalescent COVID-19 samples, and they came from the United States, Italy and Spain. PBMCs, B-cell-depleted T cells, or T cells were the source of the cDNA or gDNA that made up the material.

Trimming took 5 bases from V and 1 from J, leaving 11 bases between them. The germline V gene encodes CDR1 SNHLY and CDR2 FYNNEI. The CDR3 totals 14 residues. How the authors handled the data: Amplification with reference gene primers provided the estimates of nucleated cell counts. Clones were read by immunoSEQ multiplex PCR, and TCRdb kept only the in-frame ones, dropping some. Clone size and the V and J calls come from that table; the DNA yielded D and trimming. The repertoire holds roughly 310,000 clones, 90% seen once, with 2.9% in the top ten. Recruited during active infection, patients (from Seattle) were subsequently followed longitudinally.

The sequence derives from a young woman with COVID-19, enrolled during active disease. Sequencing was carried out using peripheral blood. The chain has TRBV2 and TRBJ1-2; D is unresolved. This chain's CDR3 is CASSLMGGNYGYTF. CDR3 bases: TGTGCCAGCAGTCTAATGGGAGGTAACTATGGCTACACCTTC.